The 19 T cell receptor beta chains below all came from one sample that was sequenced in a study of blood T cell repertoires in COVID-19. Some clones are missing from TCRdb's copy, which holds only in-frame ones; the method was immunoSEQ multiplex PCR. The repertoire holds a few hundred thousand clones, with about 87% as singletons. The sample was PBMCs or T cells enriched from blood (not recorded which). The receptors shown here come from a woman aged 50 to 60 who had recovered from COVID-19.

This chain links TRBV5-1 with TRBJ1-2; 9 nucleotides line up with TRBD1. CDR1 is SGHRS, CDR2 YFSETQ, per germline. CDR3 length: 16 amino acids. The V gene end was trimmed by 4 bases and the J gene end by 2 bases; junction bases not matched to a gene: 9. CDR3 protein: CASSLDTGGANYGYTF. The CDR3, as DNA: TGCGCCAGCAGCCTAGATACAGGGGGCGCCAACTATGGCTACACCTTC.

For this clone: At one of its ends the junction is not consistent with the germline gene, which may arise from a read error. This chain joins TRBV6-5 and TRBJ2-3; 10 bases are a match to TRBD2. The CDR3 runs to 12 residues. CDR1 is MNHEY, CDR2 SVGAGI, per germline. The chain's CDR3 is CASRASGGPYQF. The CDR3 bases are TGTGCCAGCAGGGCTAGCGGGGGACCATACCAGTTT.

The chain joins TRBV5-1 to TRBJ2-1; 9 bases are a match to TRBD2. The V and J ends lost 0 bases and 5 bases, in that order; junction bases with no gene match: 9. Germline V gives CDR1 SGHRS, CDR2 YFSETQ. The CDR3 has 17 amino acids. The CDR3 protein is CASSLAHWERGDNEQFF. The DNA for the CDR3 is TGCGCCAGCAGCTTGGCCCACTGGGAGCGGGGGGACAATGAGCAGTTCTTC.

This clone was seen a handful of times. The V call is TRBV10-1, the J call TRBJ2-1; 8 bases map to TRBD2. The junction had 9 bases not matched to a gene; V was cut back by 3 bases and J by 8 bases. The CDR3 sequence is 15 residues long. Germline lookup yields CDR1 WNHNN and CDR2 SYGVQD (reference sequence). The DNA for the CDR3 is TGCGCCAGCAGTGAAACTAGCGGTTCATTGGATGAGCAGTTCTTC. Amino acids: CASSETSGSLDEQFF.

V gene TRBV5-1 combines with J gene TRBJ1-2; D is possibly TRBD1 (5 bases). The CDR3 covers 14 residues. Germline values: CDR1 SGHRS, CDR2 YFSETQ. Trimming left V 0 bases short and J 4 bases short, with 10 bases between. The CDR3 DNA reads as TGCGCCAGCAGCTTGGAGACAGTTCTCTATGGCTACACCTTC. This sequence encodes CASSLETVLYGYTF.

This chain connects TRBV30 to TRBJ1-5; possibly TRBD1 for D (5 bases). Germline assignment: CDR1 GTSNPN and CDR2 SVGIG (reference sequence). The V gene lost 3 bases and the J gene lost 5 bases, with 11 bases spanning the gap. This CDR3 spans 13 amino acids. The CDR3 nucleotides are TGTGCCTGGAGCGCAAGGGGCCATCAGCCCCAGCATTTT. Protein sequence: CAWSARGHQPQHF.

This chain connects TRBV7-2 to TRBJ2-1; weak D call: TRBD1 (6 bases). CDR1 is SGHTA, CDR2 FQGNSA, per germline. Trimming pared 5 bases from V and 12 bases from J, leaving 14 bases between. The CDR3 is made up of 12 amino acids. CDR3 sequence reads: CASSLDRIVQFF. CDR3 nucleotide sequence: TGTGCCAGCAGCCTCGACAGGATAGTGCAGTTCTTC.

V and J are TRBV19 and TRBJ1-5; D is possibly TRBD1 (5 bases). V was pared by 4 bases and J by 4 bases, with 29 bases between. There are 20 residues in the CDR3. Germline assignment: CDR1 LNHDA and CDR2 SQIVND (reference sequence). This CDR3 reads CASSNRGDRGEHRGNQPQHF. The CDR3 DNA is TGTGCCAGTAGTAACCGAGGAGACCGTGGGGAACACCGGGGGAATCAGCCCCAGCATTTT.

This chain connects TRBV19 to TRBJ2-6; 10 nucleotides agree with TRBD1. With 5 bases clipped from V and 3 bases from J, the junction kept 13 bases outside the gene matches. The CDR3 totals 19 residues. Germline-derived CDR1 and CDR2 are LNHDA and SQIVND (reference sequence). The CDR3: CASSGIYRQGAGGANVLTF. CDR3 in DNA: TGTGCCAGTAGTGGAATCTATCGACAGGGGGCGGGTGGGGCCAACGTCCTGACTTTC.

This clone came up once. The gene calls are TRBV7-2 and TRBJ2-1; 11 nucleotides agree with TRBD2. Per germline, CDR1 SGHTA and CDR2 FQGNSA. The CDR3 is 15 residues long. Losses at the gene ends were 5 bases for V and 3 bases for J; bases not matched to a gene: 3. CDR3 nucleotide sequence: TGTGCCAGCAGCCTACTAGCGGGGGTCTACAATGAGCAGTTCTTC. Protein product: CASSLLAGVYNEQFF.

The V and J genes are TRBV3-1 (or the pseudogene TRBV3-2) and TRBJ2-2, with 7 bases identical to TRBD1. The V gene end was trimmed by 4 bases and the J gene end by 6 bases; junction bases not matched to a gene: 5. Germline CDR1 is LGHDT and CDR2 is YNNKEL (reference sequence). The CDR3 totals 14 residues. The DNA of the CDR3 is TGTGCCAGCAGCCGAGGACAGGTCCCCGGGGAGCTGTTTTTT. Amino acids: CASSRGQVPGELFF.

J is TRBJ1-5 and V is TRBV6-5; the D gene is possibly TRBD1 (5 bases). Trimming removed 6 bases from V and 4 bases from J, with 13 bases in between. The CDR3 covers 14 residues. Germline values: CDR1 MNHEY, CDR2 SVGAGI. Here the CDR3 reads CASRLQAPNQPQHF. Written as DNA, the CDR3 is TGTGCCAGCAGACTACAGGCCCCGAATCAGCCCCAGCATTTT.

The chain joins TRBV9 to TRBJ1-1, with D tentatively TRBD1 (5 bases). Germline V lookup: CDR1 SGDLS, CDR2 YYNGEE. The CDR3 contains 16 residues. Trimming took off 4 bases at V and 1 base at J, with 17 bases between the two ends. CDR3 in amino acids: CASSRPPPTENTEAFF. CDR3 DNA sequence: TGTGCCAGCAGCCGACCTCCCCCGACAGAGAACACTGAAGCTTTCTTT.

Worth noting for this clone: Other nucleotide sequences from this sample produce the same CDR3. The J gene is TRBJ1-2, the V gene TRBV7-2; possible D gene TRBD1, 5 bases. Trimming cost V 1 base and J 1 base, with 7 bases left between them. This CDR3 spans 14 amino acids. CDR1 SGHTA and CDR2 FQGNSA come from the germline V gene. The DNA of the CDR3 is TGTGCCAGCAGCTTAGGTCAGGGTAACTATGGCTACACCTTC. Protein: CASSLGQGNYGYTF.

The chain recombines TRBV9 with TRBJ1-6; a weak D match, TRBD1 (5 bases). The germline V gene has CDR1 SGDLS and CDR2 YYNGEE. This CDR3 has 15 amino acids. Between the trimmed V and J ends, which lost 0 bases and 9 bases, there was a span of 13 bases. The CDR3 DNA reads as TGTGCCAGCAGCGTAGAGGCAGGGTATCTTTCACCCCTCCACTTT. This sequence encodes CASSVEAGYLSPLHF.

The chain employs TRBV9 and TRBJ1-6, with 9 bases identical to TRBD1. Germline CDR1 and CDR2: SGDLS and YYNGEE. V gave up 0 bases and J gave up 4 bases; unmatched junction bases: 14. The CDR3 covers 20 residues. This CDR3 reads CASSVEGGQGSSPYNSPLHF. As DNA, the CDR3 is TGTGCCAGCAGCGTAGAGGGAGGACAGGGGAGTAGTCCTTATAATTCACCCCTCCACTTT.

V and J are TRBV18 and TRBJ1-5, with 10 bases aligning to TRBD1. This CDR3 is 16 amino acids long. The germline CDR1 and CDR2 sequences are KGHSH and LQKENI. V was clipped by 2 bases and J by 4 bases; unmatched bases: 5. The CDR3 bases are TGTGCCAGCTCACCAGGTCCGGACAGGGGGAATCAGCCCCAGCATTTT. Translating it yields CASSPGPDRGNQPQHF.

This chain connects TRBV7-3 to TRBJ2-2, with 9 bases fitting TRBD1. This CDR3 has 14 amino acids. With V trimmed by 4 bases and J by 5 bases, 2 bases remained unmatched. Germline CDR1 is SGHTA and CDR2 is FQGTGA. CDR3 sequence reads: CASSSGTGTGELFF. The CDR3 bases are TGTGCCAGCAGCTCCGGGACAGGGACCGGGGAGCTGTTTTTT.

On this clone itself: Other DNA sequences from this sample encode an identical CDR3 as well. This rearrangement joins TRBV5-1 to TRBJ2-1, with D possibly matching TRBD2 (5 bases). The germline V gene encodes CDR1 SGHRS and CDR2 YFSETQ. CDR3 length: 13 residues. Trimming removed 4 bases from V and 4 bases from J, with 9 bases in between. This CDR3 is CASSPDSYNEQFF. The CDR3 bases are TGCGCCAGCAGCCCGGACTCTTACAATGAGCAGTTCTTC.